A selection of T cell receptor beta chains follows, all from one sample in a study of liver allograft versus peripheral blood T cells. TCRdb used MiXCR to reprocess the reads, holding one entry per CDR3 protein. This sample has over a hundred distinct CDR3 sequences; 20% occur once, and the top ten carry roughly 52%. These receptors were taken from a human patient who had a liver transplant. Some T cells here may be from the graft donor. Each CDR3 is given with its conserved first and last residue. A D gene is named only where the DNA matches it firmly. The size of a clone is reported for some rows only, either as once, few or many, or as a class for expanded clones.

J gene: TRBJ2-4; clone size: few; V gene: TRBV29-1; D gene: .; CDR3 protein: CSVPDGAGQNLQYF; CDR3 DNA: TGCAGCGTTCCTGATGGCGCCGGTCAAAATCTTCAGTACTTC
J gene: TRBJ2-1; clone size: .; V gene: TRBV6-5; D gene: TRBD2; CDR3 protein: CASSTIRTSGGRGEQFF; CDR3 DNA: TGTGCCAGCAGTACGATACGGACTAGCGGGGGGCGGGGGGAGCAGTTCTTC
J gene: TRBJ1-4; clone size: .; V gene: TRBV6-2/TRBV6-3; D gene: .; CDR3 protein: CASCYEGSTVGKLFF; CDR3 DNA: TGTGCCAGCTGTTACGAGGGCAGCACCGTTGGGAAACTGTTTTTT
J gene: TRBJ2-7; clone size: few; V gene: TRBV6-8; D gene: .; CDR3 protein: CASYSSHSYEQYF; CDR3 DNA: TGTGCCAGCTACAGCTCACACTCCTACGAGCAGTACTTC
J gene: TRBJ2-1; clone size: few; V gene: TRBV28; D gene: .; CDR3 protein: CASSLRYNEQFF; CDR3 DNA: TGTGCCAGCAGTTTACGTTACAATGAGCAGTTCTTC
J gene: TRBJ1-1; clone size: few; V gene: TRBV12-3/TRBV12-4; D gene: .; CDR3 protein: CASSSWTAFEAFF; CDR3 DNA: TGTGCCAGCAGCTCCTGGACAGCTTTTGAAGCTTTCTTT
J gene: TRBJ1-6; clone size: .; V gene: TRBV28; D gene: .; CDR3 protein: CASTPFRGPLHF; CDR3 DNA: TGTGCCAGCACGCCCTTCAGGGGACCCCTCCACTTT
J gene: TRBJ1-2; clone size: hyperexpanded; V gene: TRBV6-2/TRBV6-3; D gene: .; CDR3 protein: CASSYPDDGYTF; CDR3 DNA: TGTGCCAGCAGTTACCCGGACGATGGCTACACCTTC
J gene: TRBJ1-1; clone size: large; V gene: TRBV30; D gene: .; CDR3 protein: CAYTPWSRNTEAFF; CDR3 DNA: TGTGCCTACACCCCTTGGTCGAGGAACACTGAAGCTTTCTTT
J gene: TRBJ2-1; clone size: .; V gene: TRBV6-1; D gene: TRBD1; CDR3 protein: CASSEEEGQGGDEQFF; CDR3 DNA: TGTGCCAGCAGTGAAGAGGAGGGACAGGGTGGGGATGAGCAGTTCTTC
J gene: TRBJ1-5; clone size: few; V gene: TRBV6-2/TRBV6-3; D gene: .; CDR3 protein: CASSYGRVGNQPQHF; CDR3 DNA: TGTGCCAGCAGTTACGGTAGGGTTGGCAATCAGCCCCAGCATTTT
J gene: TRBJ1-4; clone size: large; V gene: TRBV28; D gene: .; CDR3 protein: CASSRTSVREKLFF; CDR3 DNA: TGTGCCAGCAGTCGGACCTCGGTGAGAGAAAAACTGTTTTTT
J gene: TRBJ2-7; clone size: .; V gene: TRBV29-1; D gene: .; CDR3 protein: CSVDIYYEQYF; CDR3 DNA: TGCAGCGTTGACATATACTACGAGCAGTACTTC
J gene: TRBJ2-6; clone size: hyperexpanded; V gene: TRBV6-5; D gene: .; CDR3 protein: CASSYDGDVLTF; CDR3 DNA: TGTGCCAGCAGTTACGACGGGGACGTCCTGACTTTC
J gene: TRBJ1-2; clone size: few; V gene: TRBV30; D gene: .; CDR3 protein: CAWRDKGGYTF; CDR3 DNA: TGTGCCTGGAGAGATAAGGGGGGCTACACCTTC